This TCR beta chain emerged from a study of T cells after somatic rescue of genetic block. Some clones are missing from TCRdb's copy, which holds only in-frame ones; the method was immunoSEQ multiplex PCR. This sample has 10,000 to 15,000 clones, with 73% found just once. Trimming left V 6 bases short and J 5 bases short, with 8 bases between. This CDR3 has 11 residues. Germline values: CDR1 MDHEN, CDR2 SYDVKM. The sequencing sample was made of peripheral blood mononuclear cells (PBMCs). This receptor was taken from a boy between 10 and 17 years old. V and J are TRBV28 and TRBJ2-7, with D hard to call. The CDR3 sequence: CASRVANEQYF. CDR3 in DNA: TGTGCCAGCAGGGTGGCAAACGAGCAGTACTTC.